This T cell receptor beta chain was identified in a study of control samples from healthy donors and cancer patients. Data came from immunoSEQ multiplex PCR; TCRdb stores just in-frame clones and leaves some out. The table records some 160,000 clones, approximately 96% of them present only once. The CDR3 loop spans 13 amino acids. The germline V gene has CDR1 SGHRS and CDR2 YFSETQ. J lost 8 bases, V lost 4 bases, and 4 bases had no gene match. The sequence was collected from a woman between 35 and 50 years old in good health. This chain connects TRBV5-1 to TRBJ1-2; 11 nucleotides align to TRBD1. Sequenced material: blood. CDR3 in amino acids: CASSQGQGVGYTF. CDR3 bases: TGCGCCAGCAGCCAGGGACAGGGGGTCGGCTACACCTTC.